A single sample gave rise to the 15 T cell receptor beta chains below, sequenced in a study of T cells in Graves' hyperthyroidism and ophthalmopathy. The source material, RNA transcripts, was used to amplify TCR beta CDR3 regions. The TCR CDR3 was amplified in a first-round RT-PCR using the HTBI primer set. One entry per CDR3 protein results from TCRdb running MiXCR on the multiplex PCR reads. The repertoire consists of 450,000 to 650,000 distinct CDR3 sequences, with 20% to 25% occurring once and the leading ten covering 26%. Source material: blood. The receptors come from a man younger than 35 with Graves' hyperthyroidism.

This clonotype was counted many times. V gene TRBV4-1 combines with J gene TRBJ2-5, with D maybe TRBD2 (6 bases). The CDR3 has 15 amino acids. Trimming stripped 1 base from V and 5 bases from J, with 14 bases between. Germline values: CDR1 MGHRA, CDR2 YSYEKL. Here the CDR3 reads CASSQAQGGVETQYF. Written as DNA, the CDR3 is TGCGCCAGCAGCCAAGCGCAGGGAGGTGTGGAGACCCAGTACTTC.

This clonotype was found many times. The chain links TRBV28 to TRBJ1-5; 9 positions agree with TRBD1. J lost 1 base, V lost 5 bases, and 3 bases had no gene match. Germline V gives CDR1 MDHEN, CDR2 SYDVKM. The length of the CDR3 is 15 residues. The CDR3 is CASSTGTGSNQPQHF. The DNA of the CDR3 is TGTGCCAGCAGTACCGGGACAGGGAGCAATCAGCCCCAGCATTTT.

This clonotype has at least ten counts. V is TRBV14 and J is TRBJ1-2; D gene uncertain. The CDR3 runs 13 residues. V gave up 2 bases and J gave up 8 bases, with 12 bases separating them. From germline, CDR1 is SGHDN and CDR2 FVKESK. CDR3 coding DNA: TGTGCCAGCAGCCAAAGGTGGTCGGCGGGCTACACCTTC. Translated, it gives CASSQRWSAGYTF.

The chain joins TRBV11-2 to TRBJ2-4; 8 bases match TRBD2. After removal of 4 bases from V and 1 base from J, the junction contained 6 bases not matched to a gene. Germline V gives CDR1 SGHAT, CDR2 FQNNGV. The length of the CDR3 is 16 residues. CDR3 amino acids: CASSSSGSGAKNIQYF. In DNA form, the CDR3 reads TGTGCCAGCAGCTCGAGCGGGAGTGGTGCCAAAAACATTCAGTACTTC.

This clonotype was counted many times. This chain connects TRBV12-3 or TRBV12-4 to TRBJ1-1, with D uncertain. This CDR3 has 14 amino acids. V was pared by 7 bases and J by 0 bases, with 12 bases between. CDR3 bases: TGTGCCAGCACCAACCTGGGAATGAACACTGAAGCTTTCTTT. Translating gives CASTNLGMNTEAFF.

In this sample, this clonotype turned up a few times. The CDR3 sequence: CASSSMGVAKNIQYF. DNA for the CDR3: TGTGCCAGCAGTTCCATGGGTGTAGCCAAAAACATTCAGTACTTC. The V and J genes are TRBV28 and TRBJ2-4; no clear D. Trimming shortened V by 4 bases and J by 0 bases, and 10 bases separated the two germline ends. This CDR3 spans 15 amino acids. Per germline, CDR1 MDHEN and CDR2 SYDVKM.

The table lists this clonotype with many counts. This chain connects TRBV12-3 or TRBV12-4 to TRBJ1-1; D may be TRBD1 (5 bases). With 8 bases removed from V and 5 bases from J, the gap between germline ends came to 15 bases. The CDR3 is made up of 13 amino acids. The CDR3 sequence is CASGRRGGTEAFF. The CDR3 nucleotides read TGTGCCAGCGGCCGAAGGGGAGGAACTGAAGCTTTCTTT.

This clonotype has ten or more counts. The CDR3 sequence is CASSVGGAETQYF. The DNA for the CDR3 is TGTGCCAGCAGTGTAGGGGGTGCGGAGACCCAGTACTTC. The rearrangement links TRBV27 to TRBJ2-5; D is perhaps TRBD1 (6 bases). The CDR3 has 13 amino acids. Germline CDR1 and CDR2: MNHEY and SMNVEV (reference sequence). V gave up 5 bases and J gave up 5 bases, with 12 bases separating them.

This chain connects TRBV12-3 or TRBV12-4 to TRBJ1-1; the D is unclear. Between the trimmed V and J ends, which lost 3 bases and 6 bases, there was a span of 11 bases. The CDR3 runs to 13 residues. The CDR3 DNA reads as TGTGCCAGCAGTTTTCGGGGAATCCCTGAAGCTTTCTTT. It specifies CASSFRGIPEAFF.

This clonotype was counted ten times or more. The chain joins TRBV9 to TRBJ1-1; 9 nucleotides agree with TRBD1. CDR3 length: 17 amino acids. Germline CDR1 and CDR2: SGDLS and YYNGEE. V shed 4 bases, J shed 0 bases, and the junction held 10 bases outside the gene matches. The CDR3 DNA reads TGTGCCAGCAGCCCCCACGGCACAGGGGGCTTGAACACTGAAGCTTTCTTT. It translates to CASSPHGTGGLNTEAFF. Together with reference TRBV9 and TRBJ1-1, the CDR3 gives the full variable domain: DSGVTQTPKHLITATGQRVTLRCSPRSGDLSVYWYQQSLDQGLQFLIQYYNGEERAKGNILERFSAQQFPDLHSELNLSSLELGDSALYFCASSPHGTGGLNTEAFFGQGTRLTVV.

This clonotype was recorded at least ten times. The rearrangement uses TRBV7-2 and TRBJ2-7; D gene uncertain. The germline V gene encodes CDR1 SGHTA and CDR2 FQGNSA. This CDR3 has 13 residues. V lost 10 bases, J lost 4 bases, and 17 bases lay in between. CDR3 in DNA: TGTGCCATCGCGGACGGATTTCAGTACGAGCAGTACTTC. Encoded protein: CAIADGFQYEQYF.

To note about this clonotype: A much larger clone lies a single base off, so this may be a read error. The chain is built from TRBV5-1 and TRBJ1-2; 7 nucleotides agree with TRBD1. The germline CDR1 and CDR2 sequences are SGHRS and YFSETQ. The CDR3 runs to 16 residues. The CDR3 reads CASSLDGGQAHYGFTF. The CDR3 bases are TGCGCCAGCAGCTTGGATGGAGGACAGGCCCACTATGGCTTCACCTTC.

The table lists this clonotype with many counts. V usage is TRBV11-2 and J usage is TRBJ2-5; TRBD2 is a possible D gene (5 bases). Germline V lookup: CDR1 SGHAT, CDR2 FQNNGV. This CDR3 comprises 15 residues. The V end was cut by 1 base, the J end by 4 bases, with 13 bases between. Written as DNA, the CDR3 is TGTGCCAGCAGCTTAGTTCGGGGTAGAGGAGAGACCCAGTACTTC. The encoded protein is CASSLVRGRGETQYF.

The chain joins TRBV7-2 to TRBJ2-7; 9 positions agree with TRBD2. The CDR3 runs 19 residues. Germline trimming cut 0 bases from V and 3 bases from J; bases unmatched to any gene: 15. Germline loops: CDR1 SGHTA, CDR2 FQGNSA. DNA for the CDR3: TGTGCCAGCAGCTTAGCGACCCCCTGGAGGAGACTAGCGGTCTACGAGCAGTACTTC. The encoded protein is CASSLATPWRRLAVYEQYF.

Concerning this clonotype: Relative to the germline gene, one junction end is altered; a read error may explain this. The chain couples TRBV12-3 or TRBV12-4 to TRBJ1-1; D gene uncertain. The CDR3 spans 13 residues. The CDR3 spells CASSDSTNAEAFF. Here the CDR3 DNA reads TGTGCCAGCAGTGACTCGACGAACGCTGAAGCTTTCTTT.